Listed below are T cell receptor beta chains from one sample, sequenced in a study of identical twins. TCRdb reprocessed the 5' RACE reads via MiXCR and lists one record per CDR3 protein. This sample has a few hundred thousand distinct CDR3 sequences, with 8.5% to 10% found just once. The sequenced sample was naive T cells sorted from blood. The receptors here all came from a woman aged 45-65 years in good health. CDR3s include the opening cysteine and the closing phenylalanine or tryptophan.

v_call: TRBV9
j_call: TRBJ2-1
cdr3_aa: CASSVSGTGYNEQFF

v_call: TRBV3-1
j_call: TRBJ2-1
cdr3_aa: CASSQEGKRYNEQFF

v_call: TRBV5-1
j_call: TRBJ2-1
cdr3_aa: CASSPLAGATYNEQFF

v_call: TRBV4-1
j_call: TRBJ2-3
cdr3_aa: CASSQVRRGNTDTQYF

v_call: TRBV12-3/TRBV12-4
j_call: TRBJ1-1
cdr3_aa: CASTLDRLTEAFF

v_call: TRBV10-2
j_call: TRBJ2-2
cdr3_aa: CASKGVGLANTGELFF

v_call: TRBV5-1
j_call: TRBJ2-1
cdr3_aa: CASSSGTVNEQFF

v_call: TRBV2
j_call: TRBJ2-5
cdr3_aa: CASNTGQEKQYF

v_call: TRBV6-5
j_call: TRBJ2-5
cdr3_aa: CASSYSDGGETQYF

v_call: TRBV11-2
j_call: TRBJ2-1
cdr3_aa: CASSFGGSYEQFF

v_call: TRBV5-1
j_call: TRBJ1-1
cdr3_aa: CASSLTQGRTEAFF

v_call: TRBV7-8
j_call: TRBJ2-1
cdr3_aa: CASSLARLAGYNEQFF

v_call: TRBV3-1
j_call: TRBJ1-1
cdr3_aa: CASGRGVLGNTEAFF

v_call: TRBV3-1
j_call: TRBJ2-1
cdr3_aa: CASLVAGGHEQIF

v_call: TRBV20-1
j_call: TRBJ2-1
cdr3_aa: CSARELYNEQFF

v_call: TRBV20-1
j_call: TRBJ2-7
cdr3_aa: CSAHILLGLAYEQYF

v_call: TRBV4-2
j_call: TRBJ2-5
cdr3_aa: CASSKHPGQSRETQYF

v_call: TRBV5-1
j_call: TRBJ2-5
cdr3_aa: CASSLLEGGVETQYF

v_call: TRBV6-5
j_call: TRBJ1-2
cdr3_aa: CASSTTSLTYGYTF

v_call: TRBV11-2
j_call: TRBJ1-3
cdr3_aa: CASSLRRPDGNTIYF

v_call: TRBV10-3
j_call: TRBJ2-3
cdr3_aa: CAIGTSGTRGDTQYF

v_call: TRBV20-1
j_call: TRBJ2-1
cdr3_aa: CSAEPRSSYNEQFF

v_call: TRBV10-1
j_call: TRBJ1-6
cdr3_aa: CASSPGTLNSPLHF

v_call: TRBV7-6
j_call: TRBJ2-1
cdr3_aa: CASSRFRLAGGPEKQFF

v_call: TRBV7-9
j_call: TRBJ2-1
cdr3_aa: CASSISGLIYNEQFF

v_call: TRBV9
j_call: TRBJ2-1
cdr3_aa: CASSVEADPYNEQFF

v_call: TRBV20-1
j_call: TRBJ1-1
cdr3_aa: CSARTGDYTEAFF